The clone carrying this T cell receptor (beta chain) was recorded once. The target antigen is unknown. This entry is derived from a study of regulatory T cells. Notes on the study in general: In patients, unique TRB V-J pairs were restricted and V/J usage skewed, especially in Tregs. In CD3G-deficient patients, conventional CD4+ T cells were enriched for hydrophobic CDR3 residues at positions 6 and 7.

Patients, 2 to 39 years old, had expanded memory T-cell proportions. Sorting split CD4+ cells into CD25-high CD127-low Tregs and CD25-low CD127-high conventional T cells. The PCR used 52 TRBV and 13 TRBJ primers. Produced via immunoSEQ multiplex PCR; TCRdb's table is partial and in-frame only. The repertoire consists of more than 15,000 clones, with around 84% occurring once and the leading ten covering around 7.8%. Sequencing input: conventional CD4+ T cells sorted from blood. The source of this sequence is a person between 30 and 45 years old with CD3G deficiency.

CDR3 sequence (DNA): TGCAGTGCTAATAGGGACCACGAGCAGTACTTC. This encodes CSANRDHEQYF. The V gene is TRBV20-1, the J gene TRBJ2-7; D is tentatively TRBD1 or TRBD2 (5 bases each). In germline, CDR1 is DFQATT, CDR2 SNEGSKA (reference sequence). The CDR3 extends over 11 amino acids. Trimming took off 4 bases at V and 5 bases at J, with 9 bases between the two ends.